Below are 15 T cell receptor beta chains sequenced from a single sample in a study of T cells expressing NK-cell markers. Reanalyzing the 5' RACE reads, TCRdb keeps one entry per CDR3 protein, without DNA. This sample lists some 140,000 distinct CDR3 sequences; its ten largest clones have approximately 35%. Sequencing was performed on blood T cells: a sorted CD56 or NKG2C T cell subset, CD4+ or CD8+ T cells, or bulk PBMC T cells (not recorded which). The receptors here all came from a woman in her fifties or sixties in good health.

The J gene is TRBJ2-5, the V gene TRBV5-1; the TCRdb call, TRBD1, lacks DNA for checking. The CDR3 contains 11 residues. Germline V gene lookup returns CDR1 SGHRS and CDR2 YFSETQ. The CDR3 region is CAKGQKETQYF.

The chain links TRBV11-2 to TRBJ2-1; TCRdb's D gene call, TRBD2, goes unchecked for lack of DNA. The CDR3 spans 17 residues. Germline-derived CDR1 and CDR2 are SGHAT and FQNNGV. CDR3: CASSSQTSGRVENEQFF. Full variable domain (outside the CDR3, taken from reference TRBV11-2 and TRBJ2-1): EAGVAQSPRYKIIEKRQSVAFWCNPISGHATLYWYQQILGQGPKLLIQFQNNGVVDDSQLPKDRFSAERLKGVDSTLKIQPAKLEDSAVYLCASSSQTSGRVENEQFFGPGTRLTVL.

This chain joins TRBV10-2 and TRBJ2-2; no DNA is available, so the TRBD2 call from TCRdb remains unchecked. The CDR3 loop spans 15 amino acids. Germline V lookup: CDR1 WSHSY, CDR2 SAAADI. This CDR3 is CASSVGLAGAGELFF.

The chain recombines TRBV7-3 with TRBJ1-6. Germline V lookup: CDR1 SGHTA, CDR2 FQGTGA. This CDR3 region has 13 residues. The CDR3 here is CASSFGSNSPLHF.

The chain couples TRBV11-3 to TRBJ2-1; there is no DNA to check the TCRdb D call of TRBD2. This CDR3 has 19 residues. CDR1 is SGHNT and CDR2 is YENEEA in the germline V gene. This CDR3 reads CASSLEAGGVNVLYNEQFF.

The chain couples TRBV20-1 to TRBJ2-7; TCRdb names TRBD1, which stays unverified in the absence of DNA. The germline CDR1 and CDR2 sequences are DFQATT and SNEGSKA (reference sequence). CDR3 length equals 14 residues. The CDR3 region is CSAGKEGVDYEQYF.

Here the CDR3 reads CASRLGGDQETQYF. This chain joins TRBV7-9 and TRBJ2-5; TCRdb picks TRBD1, but there is no DNA to check that call. CDR1 SEHNR and CDR2 FQNEAQ come from the germline V gene (reference sequence). CDR3 length: 14 amino acids.

The chain combines TRBV3-1 with TRBJ2-3. CDR1 is LGHDT and CDR2 is YNNKEL in the germline V gene (reference sequence). The CDR3 is 14 residues long. CDR3: CASSQVSAADTQYF.

This chain connects TRBV7-6 to TRBJ2-7. CDR1 and CDR2 (germline): SGHVS, FNYEAQ. The CDR3 is made up of 13 amino acids. The CDR3 loop is CASSFVWGYEQYF.

The CDR3 spells CASSLGTGVGQPQHF. The rearrangement joins TRBV7-8 to TRBJ1-5; no DNA is available, so the TRBD1 call from TCRdb remains unchecked. This CDR3 has 15 amino acids. Germline V gene lookup returns CDR1 SGHVS and CDR2 FQNEAQ.

This chain connects TRBV6-2 or TRBV6-3 to TRBJ1-2; no DNA is available, so the TRBD1 call from TCRdb remains unchecked. The CDR3 runs 15 residues. Germline values: CDR1 MNHEY, CDR2 SVGEGT. The CDR3 sequence: CASSYSPTGDYGYTF.

The rearrangement links TRBV7-9 to TRBJ2-1; TCRdb picks TRBD2, but there is no DNA to check that call. The V gene's germline CDR1 is SEHNR and CDR2 FQNEAQ (reference sequence). The length of the CDR3 is 15 residues. The CDR3 sequence is CASSSATSGYNEQFF. The full variable domain, its missing parts supplied by reference TRBV7-9 and TRBJ2-1, is DTGVSQNPRHKITKRGQNVTFRCDPISEHNRLYWYRQTLGQGPEFLTYFQNEAQLEKSRLLSDRFSAERPKGSFSTLEIQRTEQGDSAMYLCASSSATSGYNEQFFGPGTRLTVL.

This chain's CDR3 is CSARPREREGRETQYF. This chain uses TRBV20-1 with TRBJ2-5; TCRdb's D call of TRBD2 is untestable without DNA. Per the germline V gene, CDR1 is DFQATT and CDR2 is SNEGSKA (reference sequence). The CDR3 has 16 amino acids.

The rearrangement joins TRBV27 to TRBJ2-3; TCRdb designates TRBD1, a call that cannot be tested without DNA. Germline CDR1 reads MNHEY; CDR2 reads SMNVEV (reference sequence). The CDR3 is 14 amino acids. The CDR3 here is CASSFAGGTDTQYF.

The CDR3 region is CASSVYVSYNEQFF. The V gene is TRBV6-4, the J gene TRBJ2-1. In germline, CDR1 is MRHNA, CDR2 SNTAGT. The CDR3 covers 14 residues.